Presented here are 9 T cell receptor beta chains from one specimen sequenced in a study of shared clonotypes between healthy human individuals. CD45RO-negative, CCR7-selected cells formed the naive CD8 fraction, which excluded terminally differentiated effector memory CD45RA+ cells. Clones were read by immunoSEQ multiplex PCR, and TCRdb kept only the in-frame ones, dropping some. The repertoire holds around 1,900,000 clones, with about 94% as singletons. The sample taken for sequencing was naive CD8+ T cells from PBMCs. These receptors were taken from a man aged 18 to 29 in good health. Some clones in this sample may be carry-over from other donors' samples.

As to this clone: At the DNA level, this CDR3 is encoded by other sequences in the same sample as well. The chain employs TRBV7-6 and TRBJ2-7, with D unresolved. Between the trimmed V and J ends, which lost 4 bases and 1 base, there was a span of 14 bases. CDR3 length: 15 amino acids. Germline loops: CDR1 SGHVS, CDR2 FNYEAQ. The DNA of the CDR3 is TGTGCCAGCAGCTCTCGACAAGGAGTATCCTACGAGCAGTACTTC. Amino acids: CASSSRQGVSYEQYF.

The rearrangement uses TRBV27 and TRBJ2-2; TRBD1 might be the D (6 bases). The CDR3 loop spans 17 amino acids. Germline-derived CDR1 and CDR2 are MNHEY and SMNVEV (reference sequence). Trimming removed 5 bases from V and 1 base from J, with 17 bases in between. The CDR3: CASSPLSGAGNTGELFF. The CDR3 nucleotides read TGTGCCAGCAGTCCACTCTCAGGGGCGGGGAACACCGGGGAGCTGTTTTTT.

The chain joins TRBV6-1 to TRBJ1-5; D ambiguous. The CDR3 consists of 21 residues. Between the trimmed V and J ends, which lost 1 base and 5 bases, there was a span of 30 bases. Per germline, CDR1 MNHNS and CDR2 SASEGT. CDR3 sequence reads: CASSEDLVGPPAAWADQPQHF. The DNA for the CDR3 is TGTGCCAGCAGTGAAGACTTGGTAGGACCTCCCGCAGCTTGGGCGGATCAGCCCCAGCATTTT.

This rearrangement joins TRBV27 to TRBJ2-7; D is ambiguous. The CDR3 consists of 14 residues. In germline, CDR1 is MNHEY, CDR2 SMNVEV (reference sequence). Between the trimmed V and J ends, which lost 4 bases and 3 bases, there was a span of 13 bases. CDR3 sequence (DNA): TGTGCCAGCAGTTCGACCACGGACGGCTACGAGCAGTACTTC. It is translated as CASSSTTDGYEQYF.

Points on this clone: Within the sample, other DNA sequences also encode this same CDR3. This rearrangement joins TRBV28 to TRBJ1-1; no clear D. The germline V and J ends were trimmed by 2 bases and 0 bases, with 4 bases remaining between them. The CDR3 extends over 13 amino acids. From germline, CDR1 is MDHEN and CDR2 SYDVKM. For the CDR3, the DNA is TGTGCCAGCAGTTTAATCTTGAACACTGAAGCTTTCTTT. Amino acids: CASSLILNTEAFF.

This chain connects TRBV27 to TRBJ2-7; 8 bases line up with TRBD2. There are 16 residues in the CDR3. Germline values: CDR1 MNHEY, CDR2 SMNVEV (reference sequence). The V gene end was trimmed by 7 bases and the J gene end by 0 bases; junction bases not matched to a gene: 11. The CDR3: CASTRISGVSSYEQYF. Written as DNA, the CDR3 is TGTGCCAGCACCCGTATTAGCGGGGTAAGCTCCTACGAGCAGTACTTC.

The chain uses TRBV9 and TRBJ2-5; TRBD2 agrees at 11 bases. Per the germline V gene, CDR1 is SGDLS and CDR2 is YYNGEE. There are 14 residues in the CDR3. J gave up 11 bases and V 4 bases, and 10 bases lay outside the gene matches. The CDR3 sequence: CASSQGVAGGRQYF. Here the CDR3 DNA reads TGTGCCAGCAGCCAGGGGGTAGCGGGAGGGCGGCAGTACTTC.

The rearrangement joins TRBV7-9 to TRBJ1-3, with 7 bases identical to TRBD1. CDR3 size: 15 residues. The V gene end was trimmed by 1 base and the J gene end by 2 bases; junction bases not matched to a gene: 2. Germline-derived CDR1 and CDR2 are SEHNR and FQNEAQ (reference sequence). This CDR3 reads CASSLDRGAGNTIYF. The CDR3 bases are TGTGCCAGCAGCTTAGACAGGGGAGCTGGAAACACCATATATTTT.

The CDR3 loop reads CAIQLAGGTDTQYF. CDR3 sequence (DNA): TGTGCCATCCAGCTAGCGGGAGGTACAGATACGCAGTATTTT. The chain joins TRBV6-1 to TRBJ2-3; TRBD2 agrees at 11 bases. V was pared by 10 bases and J by 3 bases, with 6 bases of the junction left unmatched. The length of the CDR3 is 14 residues. The germline gives CDR1 MNHNS, CDR2 SASEGT.